This T cell receptor (beta chain) was captured in a study of graft-versus-host responses after intestinal transplantation. Study information: The whole recipient group had anti-thymocyte globulin induction followed by tacrolimus and steroids for roughly three years.

Comments on this clone: Its antigen is currently unknown.

CDR1 LNHNV and CDR2 YYDKDF come from the germline V gene (reference sequence). CDR3 length: 15 residues. V lost 0 bases and J lost 3; bases outside the gene matches: 1. The protocol was immunoSEQ multiplex PCR, while the TCRdb copy is restricted to in-frame clones and leaves out a portion. The data show some 100,000 clones, roughly 92% seen once. The chain joins TRBV15 to TRBJ2-3; TRBD1 aligns across 9 bases. Sample: unstimulated CD8+ T cells sorted from spleen or lymph node cells, taken before transplant. The TCR sequence derives from a human donor who was the organ donor for an intestinal transplant. CDR3: CATSRDGTGTDTQYF. CDR3 bases: TGTGCCACCAGCAGAGACGGGACAGGGACAGATACGCAGTATTTT.